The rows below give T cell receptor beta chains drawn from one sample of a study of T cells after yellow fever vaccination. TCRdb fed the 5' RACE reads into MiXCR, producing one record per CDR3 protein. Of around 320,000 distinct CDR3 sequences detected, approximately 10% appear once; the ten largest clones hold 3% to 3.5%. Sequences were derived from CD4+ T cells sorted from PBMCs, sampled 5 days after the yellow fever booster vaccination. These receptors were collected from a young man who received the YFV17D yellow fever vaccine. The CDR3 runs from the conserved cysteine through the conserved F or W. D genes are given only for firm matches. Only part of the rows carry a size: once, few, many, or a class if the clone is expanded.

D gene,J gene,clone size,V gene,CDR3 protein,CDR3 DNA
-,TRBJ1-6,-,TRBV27,CASRPWMSNSPLHF,TGTGCCAGCAGGCCATGGATGAGTAATTCACCCCTCCACTTT
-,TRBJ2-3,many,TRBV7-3,CASSVDTDTQYF,TGTGCCAGCAGCGTAGACACGGATACGCAGTATTTT
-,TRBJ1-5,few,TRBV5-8,CASSLDRALQPQHF,TGTGCCAGCAGCTTGGACAGGGCCCTACAGCCCCAGCATTTT
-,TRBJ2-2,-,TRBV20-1,CSARDRVAGELFF,TGCAGTGCTAGAGATCGAGTGGCCGGGGAGCTGTTTTTT
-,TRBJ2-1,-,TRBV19,CASSIKGSKVSYNEQFF,TGTGCCAGTAGTATAAAGGGTTCGAAGGTCTCCTACAATGAGCAGTTCTTC
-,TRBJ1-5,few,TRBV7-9,CASSSRGNQPQHF,TGTGCCAGCAGCTCACGGGGCAATCAGCCCCAGCATTTT
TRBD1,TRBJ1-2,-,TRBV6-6,CASRPTGVDGYTF,TGTGCCAGCAGGCCCACAGGGGTTGACGGCTACACCTTC
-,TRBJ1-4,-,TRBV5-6,CASSLGGAATNEKLFF,TGTGCCAGCAGCCTGGGGGGGGCTGCAACTAATGAAAAACTGTTTTTT
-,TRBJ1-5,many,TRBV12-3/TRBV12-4,CASRPHGGNQPQHF,TGTGCCAGCAGACCACATGGGGGTAATCAGCCCCAGCATTTT
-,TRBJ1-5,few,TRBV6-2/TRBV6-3,CASSPRGSQPQHF,TGTGCCAGCAGTCCCAGGGGTAGCCAGCCCCAGCATTTT
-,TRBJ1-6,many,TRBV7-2,CASSMDSRRNSPLHF,TGTGCCAGCAGCATGGACAGCCGGAGAAATTCACCCCTCCACTTT
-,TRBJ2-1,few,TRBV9,CASSLRTAGSGDEQFF,TGTGCCAGCAGCTTACGGACAGCGGGTTCGGGGGATGAGCAGTTCTTC
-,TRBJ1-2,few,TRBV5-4,CASSATPGDGYTF,TGTGCCAGCAGCGCCACTCCGGGGGATGGCTACACCTTC
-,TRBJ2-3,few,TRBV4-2,CASSPDSFTDTQYF,TGTGCCAGCAGTCCCGACAGCTTTACAGATACGCAGTATTTT
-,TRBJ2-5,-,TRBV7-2,CASSLSPAGRETQYF,TGTGCCAGCAGCTTAAGTCCAGCTGGACGGGAGACCCAGTACTTC
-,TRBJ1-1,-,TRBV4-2,CASSQDSTEAFF,TGTGCCAGCAGCCAAGATTCAACTGAAGCTTTCTTT
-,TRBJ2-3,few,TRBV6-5,CASSFGFGTGDTQYF,TGTGCCAGCAGTTTTGGATTCGGGACGGGAGATACGCAGTATTTT
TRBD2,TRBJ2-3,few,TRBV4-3,CASSHMAGGVDTQYF,TGCGCCAGCAGCCATATGGCGGGGGGTGTGGATACGCAGTATTTT
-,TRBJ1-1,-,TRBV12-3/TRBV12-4,CASSQAEGPRAFF,TGTGCCAGCAGCCAAGCGGAGGGCCCGCGAGCTTTCTTT
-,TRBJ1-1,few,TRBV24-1,CATSVAGKNTEAFF,TGTGCCACCAGTGTTGCAGGGAAGAACACTGAAGCTTTCTTT
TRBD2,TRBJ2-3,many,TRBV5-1,CASSSGGPTDTQYF,TGCGCCAGCAGCTCGGGGGGGCCCACAGATACGCAGTATTTT